The 26 T cell receptor beta chains presented below share a single source sample, sequenced in a study of PD-1 blockade in classical Hodgkin lymphoma. Clones were sequenced by immunoSEQ multiplex PCR, and TCRdb holds only the in-frame ones, with some missing. The data contain around 92,000 clones, nearly 85% of them singletons. Time point in this sample: cycle 4 day 1 (C4D1), after 6 weeks of nivolumab. Every single patient, without exception, relapsed after autologous stem cell transplantation, and brentuximab vedotin exposure varied. The sample consisted of peripheral blood mononuclear cells (PBMCs), taken before the fourth cycle of nivolumab. The receptors here all came from a human donor with classical Hodgkin lymphoma.

The chain recombines TRBV2 with TRBJ1-2; perhaps TRBD1 as D (5 bases). Trimming took 6 bases from V and 2 from J, leaving 13 bases between them. The CDR3 is 14 residues long. Germline V CDR1 and CDR2: SNHLY, FYNNEI. This CDR3 reads CASRELQENYGYTF. In nucleotides, the CDR3 is TGTGCCAGCAGAGAGTTACAGGAGAACTATGGCTACACCTTC.

The V gene is TRBV7-2, the J gene TRBJ2-3; D ambiguous. CDR3 length: 16 residues. Germline CDR1 and CDR2: SGHTA and FQGNSA. Trimming took 2 bases from V and 2 from J, leaving 14 bases between them. CDR3 DNA sequence: TGTGCCAGCAGCTTAAAGGGTCTGGCCCACACAGATACGCAGTATTTT. It is translated as CASSLKGLAHTDTQYF.

V and J are TRBV15 and TRBJ2-7, with D unresolved. Trimming removed 0 bases from V and 2 bases from J, with 14 bases in between. Germline V gives CDR1 LNHNV, CDR2 YYDKDF (reference sequence). There are 16 residues in the CDR3. DNA of the CDR3: TGTGCCACCAGCAGAGATTCAGTGGGGTTCCCCTACGAGCAGTACTTC. Amino acids: CATSRDSVGFPYEQYF.

V and J are TRBV4-3 and TRBJ1-3, with no clear D. V was cut by 0 bases and J by 3 bases, with 9 bases left in between. Germline values: CDR1 LGHNA, CDR2 YSLEER. CDR3 length: 15 amino acids. DNA of the CDR3: TGCGCCAGCAGCCAAGATCTCGGAGGTGGAAACACCATATATTTT. It translates to CASSQDLGGGNTIYF.

The CDR3 region is CASSWNRGGNEKLFF. Here the CDR3 DNA reads TGTGCCAGCAGTTGGAACAGGGGGGGTAATGAAAAACTGTTTTTT. The rearrangement uses TRBV6-5 and TRBJ1-4; 8 bases fit TRBD1. CDR3 length equals 15 residues. Germline V CDR1 and CDR2: MNHEY, SVGAGI. V lost 4 bases and J lost 4; bases outside the gene matches: 5.

This chain connects TRBV5-1 to TRBJ2-1; D remains unclear. There are 16 residues in the CDR3. V was pared by 4 bases and J by 2 bases, with 16 bases between. Germline V gene sequence: CDR1 SGHRS, CDR2 YFSETQ. In DNA form, the CDR3 reads TGCGCCAGCAGCCCGACCGGCCAACCCGCCTACAATGAGCAGTTCTTC. Translation: CASSPTGQPAYNEQFF.

The genes are TRBV7-8 and TRBJ2-5; a weak D match, TRBD1 (5 bases). The CDR3 runs to 13 residues. Germline values: CDR1 SGHVS, CDR2 FQNEAQ. Trimming left V 2 bases short and J 1 base short, with 5 bases between. CDR3 nucleotide sequence: TGTGCCAGCAGCTTACAGGGCCAAGAGACCCAGTACTTC. It specifies CASSLQGQETQYF. Full variable domain (remainder filled in from reference TRBV7-8 and TRBJ2-5): GAGVSQSPRYKVAKRGQDVALRCDPISGHVSLFWYQQALGQGPEFLTYFQNEAQLDKSGLPSDRFFAERPEGSVSTLKIQRTQQEDSAVYLCASSLQGQETQYFGPGTRLLVL.

The chain uses TRBV19 and TRBJ1-5; D is unclear. V was cut by 3 bases and J by 0 bases, with 9 bases left in between. Germline lookup yields CDR1 LNHDA and CDR2 SQIVND (reference sequence). The CDR3 runs to 15 residues. The DNA for the CDR3 is TGTGCCAGTAGTATCTCTTTCAGTAGCAATCAGCCCCAGCATTTT. Amino acids: CASSISFSSNQPQHF. Combining the CDR3 with reference TRBV19 and TRBJ1-5 gives the whole variable domain DGGITQSPKYLFRKEGQNVTLSCEQNLNHDAMYWYRQDPGQGLRLIYYSQIVNDFQKGDIAEGYSVSREKKESFPLTVTSAQKNPTAFYLCASSISFSSNQPQHFGDGTRLSIL.

Written as DNA, the CDR3 is TGTGCCAGCAGCTTAAGACAGGGCCCGAACACCGGGGAGCTGTTTTTT. This gives the protein CASSLRQGPNTGELFF. The chain uses TRBV7-3 and TRBJ2-2; 7 nucleotides match TRBD1. J was trimmed by 0 bases and V by 1 base; bases with no gene match: 2. This CDR3 spans 16 amino acids. Germline V gives CDR1 SGHTA, CDR2 FQGTGA.

The rearrangement joins TRBV4-2 to TRBJ2-5; D perhaps matches TRBD1 (6 bases). CDR1 and CDR2 (germline): LGHNA, YNFKEQ. The CDR3 runs 17 residues. Trimming shortened V by 4 bases and J by 4 bases, and 22 bases separated the two germline ends. CDR3 DNA sequence: TGTGCCAGCAGCCCAAGGAGCACAGGGCCCTGGGGAGAGACCCAGTACTTC. Protein sequence: CASSPRSTGPWGETQYF.

The chain joins TRBV5-1 to TRBJ1-3; 8 nucleotides line up with TRBD1. CDR1 and CDR2 (germline): SGHRS, YFSETQ. The junction had 7 bases not matched to a gene; V was cut back by 4 bases and J by 4 bases. The CDR3 consists of 15 residues. The CDR3 DNA follows: TGCGCCAGCAGCCCCGGGACAGGTGTCGGAAACACCATATATTTT. Amino acid sequence: CASSPGTGVGNTIYF.

This chain links TRBV7-9 with TRBJ1-2; D not resolved. Trimming cost V 0 bases and J 3 bases, with 11 bases left between them. Germline V CDR1 and CDR2: SEHNR, FQNEAQ (reference sequence). This CDR3 contains 15 residues. CDR3 amino acids: CASSLALGGDYGYTF. CDR3 bases: TGTGCCAGCAGCTTAGCGCTCGGCGGAGACTATGGCTACACCTTC.

The chain employs TRBV6-1 and TRBJ1-1; possibly TRBD1 for D (5 bases). CDR1 is MNHNS and CDR2 is SASEGT in the germline V gene. V was shortened by 6 bases and J by 6 bases, with 20 bases between the two germline ends. This CDR3 is 15 amino acids long. CDR3 sequence: CASRIGAADPPEAFF. The CDR3 nucleotides are TGTGCCAGCAGAATTGGGGCGGCCGACCCCCCTGAAGCTTTCTTT.

This CDR3 is CASSLLPGQGRGGELFF. DNA of the CDR3: TGTGCCAGCAGTTTACTTCCGGGACAGGGTAGGGGCGGGGAGCTGTTTTTT. The V gene is TRBV27, the J gene TRBJ2-2; TRBD1 matches 9 bases. Germline CDR1 and CDR2: MNHEY and SMNVEV (reference sequence). V was pared by 2 bases and J by 7 bases, with 11 bases of the junction left unmatched. The CDR3 length is 17 residues.

This clone appeared a single time. This rearrangement joins TRBV5-6 to TRBJ2-2; possible D gene TRBD1, 5 bases. V gave up 4 bases and J gave up 7 bases, with 14 bases separating them. The CDR3 has 14 amino acids. Germline V lookup: CDR1 SGHDT, CDR2 YYEEEE. The CDR3 DNA reads TGTGCCAGCAGCCATCAGGGTAGGAACGGGGAGCTGTTTTTT. It encodes CASSHQGRNGELFF. Looking up the rest from reference TRBV5-6 and TRBJ2-2 gives the full variable domain: DAGVTQSPTHLIKTRGQQVTLRCSPKSGHDTVSWYQQALGQGPQFIFQYYEEEERQRGNFPDRFSGHQFPNYSSELNVNALLLGDSALYLCASSHQGRNGELFFGEGSRLTVL.

In regard to this clone: The identical CDR3 is also encoded by other nucleotide sequences in the sample. The rearrangement uses TRBV5-1 and TRBJ2-5, with unresolved D. This CDR3 has 12 residues. Germline V CDR1 and CDR2: SGHRS, YFSETQ. V lost 1 base, J lost 5 bases, and 6 bases lay in between. CDR3 in amino acids: CASSLTGETQYF. The CDR3 DNA reads TGCGCCAGCAGCTTGACCGGGGAGACCCAGTACTTC.

In nucleotides, the CDR3 is TGTGCCAGCAGTTTATCGATCCCCAGGGGGCTGAACACTGAAGCTTTCTTT. Protein: CASSLSIPRGLNTEAFF. This rearrangement joins TRBV27 to TRBJ1-1; 8 nucleotides line up with TRBD1. V lost 0 bases and J lost 0; bases outside the gene matches: 6. Germline V gene lookup returns CDR1 MNHEY and CDR2 SMNVEV (reference sequence). The CDR3 has 17 residues.

The rearrangement joins TRBV18 to TRBJ1-4; D is undetermined. V lost 0 bases, J lost 4 bases, and 9 bases lay in between. The CDR3 extends over 15 amino acids. The germline gives CDR1 KGHSH, CDR2 LQKENI. The CDR3 nucleotides read TGTGCCAGCTCACCACCGGTCATAGGTAATGAAAAACTGTTTTTT. As protein: CASSPPVIGNEKLFF.

The gene calls are TRBV9 and TRBJ1-4, with 7 bases matching TRBD1. CDR3 length: 15 residues. After removal of 4 bases from V and 6 bases from J, the junction contained 9 bases not matched to a gene. Germline V gene sequence: CDR1 SGDLS, CDR2 YYNGEE. The CDR3 DNA reads TGTGCCAGCAGCCTCAGACAGGGTCGCGATGAAAAACTGTTTTTT. Protein: CASSLRQGRDEKLFF.

This rearrangement joins TRBV5-6 to TRBJ2-3; weak D call: TRBD1 (6 bases). V shed 4 bases and J shed 4 bases, with 13 bases lying between them. Germline CDR1 reads SGHDT; CDR2 reads YYEEEE. The CDR3 length is 14 residues. The CDR3 DNA sequence: TGTGCCAGCAGCGGAACAGGGCGGCCAGATACGCAGTATTTT. Translating gives CASSGTGRPDTQYF.

The chain is built from TRBV25-1 and TRBJ1-2, with 7 bases lining up with TRBD1. This CDR3 has 14 residues. The V gene's germline CDR1 is MGHDK and CDR2 SYGVNS. V trimming: 8 bases; J trimming: 1 base; junction bases outside the gene matches: 7. DNA for the CDR3: TGTGCCAGCGAAGGGGCAGGGGGTAACTATGGCTACACCTTC. Translated: CASEGAGGNYGYTF.

V and J are TRBV5-4 and TRBJ2-2, with a possible D match to TRBD2 (6 bases). Germline CDR1 is SGHNT and CDR2 is YYREEE (reference sequence). The CDR3 has 14 residues. The germline V and J ends were trimmed by 3 bases and 2 bases, with 8 bases remaining between them. The DNA of the CDR3 is TGTGCCAGCAGCTCCGGGACTAACACCGGGGAGCTGTTTTTT. This sequence encodes CASSSGTNTGELFF.

This clone was seen a single time. The chain employs TRBV9 and TRBJ2-1; TRBD2 agrees at 11 bases. This CDR3 comprises 19 residues. Looked up from germline, CDR1 is SGDLS and CDR2 is YYNGEE. J lost 5 bases, V lost 0 bases, and 13 bases had no gene match. The CDR3 here is CASSVEGGWGLAANNEQFF. The CDR3 DNA reads TGTGCCAGCAGCGTAGAAGGTGGGTGGGGACTAGCGGCAAACAATGAGCAGTTCTTC.

This chain uses TRBV27 with TRBJ1-2; D gene uncertain. The CDR3 runs to 15 residues. V was trimmed by 0 bases and J by 4 bases, leaving 12 bases between them. Germline values: CDR1 MNHEY, CDR2 SMNVEV (reference sequence). CDR3 loop: CASSLSGVPSYGYTF. The CDR3 bases are TGTGCCAGCAGTTTATCTGGGGTCCCCTCCTATGGCTACACCTTC.

The genes are TRBV6-5 and TRBJ1-2, with no clear D. The CDR3 has 14 residues. Germline CDR1 and CDR2: MNHEY and SVGAGI. Trimming removed 4 bases from V and 0 bases from J, with 9 bases in between. The CDR3 nucleotides are TGTGCCAGCAGTTCATCTTCGGCTAACTATGGCTACACCTTC. It translates to CASSSSSANYGYTF.

The CDR3 loop reads CASSLRPSGDTQYF. Here the CDR3 DNA reads TGTGCCAGCAGCTTAAGACCCTCGGGGGATACGCAGTATTTT. The genes are TRBV6-1 and TRBJ2-3; TRBD2 might be the D (5 bases). The ends were cut back, 6 bases at V and 6 bases at J, with 16 bases in the middle. This CDR3 region has 14 residues. CDR1 is MNHNS, CDR2 SASEGT, per germline.